The subject of this entry is one T cell receptor (beta chain). The antigen remains undetermined. Building the TCR beta libraries relied on iRepertoire HTBI primers, and CDR3 regions underwent Arm-PCR. TCRdb independently ran MiXCR on the multiplex PCR reads; one entry per CDR3 protein. The sample has 700,000 or so distinct CDR3 sequences, around 32% seen once. Time point: persistent/refractory GD, antithyroid drugs over 5 years with positive TRAb. Preparation of the TCR library used RNA extracted from PBMCs. American Thyroid Association guidelines defined Graves' disease diagnosis. The V end was cut by 6 bases, the J end by 1 base, with 13 bases between. The CDR3 totals 14 residues. Germline CDR1 ENHRY, CDR2 SYGVKD. This record belongs to a study of regulatory T cells in long-lasting Graves disease. The study's findings and limits: Persistent patients shared 2,500 to 3,000 public clonotypes among themselves. Newly diagnosed patients shared fewer, at roughly 900. Persistent disease favored TRBV28, TRBJ1-2 and TRBJ2-5.

The receptor was derived from a female donor with Graves disease. The starting material was peripheral blood mononuclear cells (PBMCs), obtained when the disease was refractory, from a patient treated with antithyroid drugs. V is TRBV10-3 and J is TRBJ2-7, with D tentatively TRBD1 (6 bases). This CDR3 is CAISPRGQSYEQYF. For the CDR3, the DNA is TGTGCCATCAGCCCCCGAGGACAGTCCTACGAGCAGTACTTC.